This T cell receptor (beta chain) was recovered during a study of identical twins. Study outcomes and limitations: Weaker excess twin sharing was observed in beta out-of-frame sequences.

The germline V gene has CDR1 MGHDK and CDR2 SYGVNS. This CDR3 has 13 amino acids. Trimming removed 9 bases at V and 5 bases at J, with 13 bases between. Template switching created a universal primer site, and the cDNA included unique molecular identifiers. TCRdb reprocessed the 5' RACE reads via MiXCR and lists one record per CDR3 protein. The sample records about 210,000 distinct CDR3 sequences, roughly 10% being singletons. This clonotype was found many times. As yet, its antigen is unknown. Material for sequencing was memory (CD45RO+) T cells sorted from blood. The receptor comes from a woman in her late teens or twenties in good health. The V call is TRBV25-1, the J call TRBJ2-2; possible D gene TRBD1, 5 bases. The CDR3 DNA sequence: TGTGCCAGTAGACTCCAGGGAACCGGGGAGCTGTTTTTT. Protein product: CASRLQGTGELFF.